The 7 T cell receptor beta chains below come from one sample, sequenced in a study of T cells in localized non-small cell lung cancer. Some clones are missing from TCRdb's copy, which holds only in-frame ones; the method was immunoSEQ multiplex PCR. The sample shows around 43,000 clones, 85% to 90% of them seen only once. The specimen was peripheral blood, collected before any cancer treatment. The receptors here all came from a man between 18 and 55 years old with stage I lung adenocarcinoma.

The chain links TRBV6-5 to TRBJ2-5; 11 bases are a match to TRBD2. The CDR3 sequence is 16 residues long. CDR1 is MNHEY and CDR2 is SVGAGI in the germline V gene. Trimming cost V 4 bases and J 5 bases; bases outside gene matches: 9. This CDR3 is CASSSGTSGFIETQYF. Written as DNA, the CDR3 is TGTGCCAGCAGTTCCGGGACTAGCGGTTTTATCGAGACCCAGTACTTC.

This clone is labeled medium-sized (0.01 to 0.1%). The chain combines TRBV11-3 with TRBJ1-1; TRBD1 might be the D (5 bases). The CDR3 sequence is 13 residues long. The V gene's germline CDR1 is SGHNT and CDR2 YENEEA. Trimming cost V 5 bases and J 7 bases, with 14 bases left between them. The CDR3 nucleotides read TGTGCCAGCAGCCGGGCAGGGTTGAGTGAAGCTTTCTTT. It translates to CASSRAGLSEAFF.

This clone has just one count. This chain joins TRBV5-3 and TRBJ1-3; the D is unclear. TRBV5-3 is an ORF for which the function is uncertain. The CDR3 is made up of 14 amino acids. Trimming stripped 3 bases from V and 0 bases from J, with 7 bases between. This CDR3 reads CARSCGLSGNTIYF. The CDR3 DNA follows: TGTGCCAGAAGCTGTGGGCTCTCTGGAAACACCATATATTTT.

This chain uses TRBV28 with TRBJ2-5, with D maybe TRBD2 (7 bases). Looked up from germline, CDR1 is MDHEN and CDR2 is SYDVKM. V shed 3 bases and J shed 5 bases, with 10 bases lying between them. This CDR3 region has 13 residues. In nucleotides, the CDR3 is TGTGCCAGCAGTTTGGGGGGGCGGGAGACCCAGTACTTC. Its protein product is CASSLGGRETQYF.

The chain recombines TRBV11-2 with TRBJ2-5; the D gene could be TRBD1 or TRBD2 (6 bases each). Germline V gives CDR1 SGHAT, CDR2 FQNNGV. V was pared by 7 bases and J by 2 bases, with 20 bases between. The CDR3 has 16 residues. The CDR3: CASTNTLRGPQETQYF. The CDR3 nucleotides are TGTGCCAGCACCAATACACTCCGGGGGCCTCAAGAGACCCAGTACTTC.

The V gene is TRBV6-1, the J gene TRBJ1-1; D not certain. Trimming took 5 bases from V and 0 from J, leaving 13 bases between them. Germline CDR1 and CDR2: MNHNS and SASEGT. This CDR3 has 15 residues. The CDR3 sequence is CASSTLVTVNTEAFF. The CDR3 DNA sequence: TGTGCCAGCAGTACCCTAGTCACGGTGAACACTGAAGCTTTCTTT.

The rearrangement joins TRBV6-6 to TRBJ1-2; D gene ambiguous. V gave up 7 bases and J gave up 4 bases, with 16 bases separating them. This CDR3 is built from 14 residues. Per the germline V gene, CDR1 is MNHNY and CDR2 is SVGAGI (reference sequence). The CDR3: CASTSPPAFYGYTF. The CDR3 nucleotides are TGTGCCAGCACCTCCCCTCCAGCCTTCTATGGCTACACCTTC.